A single sample gave rise to the 5 T cell receptor beta chains below, sequenced in a study of cytomegalovirus exposure and HLA in healthy donors. Amplification used 60 Vbeta primers and 13 Jbeta primers. Libraries were prepared by immunoSEQ multiplex PCR; TCRdb keeps only in-frame clonotypes and omits some of them. This sample has 100,000 to 150,000 clones; around three quarters occur once, and the top ten carry over 2%. The sample taken for sequencing was PBMCs. These receptors came from a man under 40 in good health and CMV-seronegative.

The chain uses TRBV11-3 and TRBJ2-7; D gene uncertain. Trimming took off 0 bases at V and 6 bases at J, with 9 bases between the two ends. CDR3 length: 13 residues. Germline V lookup: CDR1 SGHNT, CDR2 YENEEA. The CDR3 DNA is TGTGCCAGCAGCTTAGATACTAAATCCGAGCAGTACTTC. It specifies CASSLDTKSEQYF.

The chain combines TRBV9 with TRBJ2-5; 7 bases line up with TRBD1. This CDR3 has 15 residues. V lost 4 bases, J lost 5 bases, and 11 bases stayed unmatched. Per germline, CDR1 SGDLS and CDR2 YYNGEE. CDR3 DNA: TGTGCCAGCAGCCCGGGACCCGAGGGGGCGGAGACCCAGTACTTC. Translated, it gives CASSPGPEGAETQYF.

This CDR3 reads CASSGYEQFF. The DNA for the CDR3 is TGTGCCAGCAGTGGCTATGAGCAGTTCTTC. The V call is TRBV7-9, the J call TRBJ2-1, with D unclear. The V and J ends lost 6 bases and 8 bases respectively, with 5 bases between them. Germline V gene lookup returns CDR1 SEHNR and CDR2 FQNEAQ (reference sequence). The CDR3 sequence is 10 residues long.

The genes are TRBV6-5 and TRBJ2-2; a possible D gene is TRBD1 (6 bases). Deletions cut 4 bases from V and 2 bases from J, with 11 bases between. Germline CDR1 is MNHEY and CDR2 is SVGAGI. This CDR3 has 15 residues. The CDR3 bases are TGTGCCAGCAGTTCCCCGGGACAAAACACCGGGGAGCTGTTTTTT. It translates to CASSSPGQNTGELFF.

This clone was seen once. V gene TRBV4-3 combines with J gene TRBJ2-7; TRBD1 might be the D (5 bases). The germline CDR1 and CDR2 sequences are LGHNA and YSLEER. The V and J ends lost 0 bases and 3 bases respectively, with 12 bases between them. CDR3 length: 15 residues. CDR3 sequence (DNA): TGCGCCAGCAGCCAAGATCTAGGGGCGTACTACGAGCAGTACTTC. This sequence encodes CASSQDLGAYYEQYF.